This TCR beta chain was found in a study of somatic mutations in cytotoxic T cells in rheumatoid arthritis. Of note for this clone: Its specificity is unknown.

TCRdb keeps only in-frame clones here, not all; method: immunoSEQ multiplex PCR. The data hold roughly 16,000 clones, with approximately 80% observed a single time. Researchers isolated CD4+ and CD8+ cells by positive magnetic bead selection and then checked their purity by flow cytometry. Germline V gene sequence: CDR1 SEHNR, CDR2 FQNEAQ (reference sequence). Trimming removed 2 bases from V and 5 bases from J; junction bases left unmatched: 13. This CDR3 comprises 18 residues. Whole-study results and caveats: Age-matched healthy controls and rheumatoid arthritis patients had CD8+ T-cell clonality that did not differ significantly.

The receptor's source is an adult with rheumatoid arthritis. Sequenced sample: CD8+ T cells sorted from blood. This chain joins TRBV7-9 and TRBJ2-1; 9 bases map to TRBD2. In DNA, the CDR3 is TGTGCCAGCAGCTTAAGGGCGGGGGGGCTTGGAGGTGACAATGAGCAGTTCTTC. It translates to CASSLRAGGLGGDNEQFF.